These 29 T cell receptor beta chains were all obtained from the same sample, sequenced in a study of T cells after yellow fever vaccination. In TCRdb, the 5' RACE reads were re-called with MiXCR into one record per CDR3 protein. The data contain fewer than 450,000 distinct CDR3 sequences, about 8.3% of them singletons. Sample: PBMCs, taken roughly 46 days after the first yellow fever vaccination. The source of these receptors is a man aged 18 to 30 who received the YFV17D yellow fever vaccine.

This clonotype was picked up a small number of times. The chain is built from TRBV20-1 and TRBJ1-6; D gene uncertain. The CDR3 sequence is 12 residues long. Trimming removed 3 bases from V and 11 bases from J, with 11 bases in between. Germline V gene lookup returns CDR1 DFQATT and CDR2 SNEGSKA (reference sequence). The CDR3 coding sequence is TGCAGTGCTAGTAGCGGGATGACACCCCTCCACTTT. This encodes CSASSGMTPLHF.

This clonotype has only a few counts. The rearrangement uses TRBV20-1 and TRBJ2-1; D may be TRBD1 (6 bases). Germline lookup yields CDR1 DFQATT and CDR2 SNEGSKA (reference sequence). The V end was cut by 3 bases, the J end by 3 bases, with 9 bases between. This CDR3 is 13 amino acids long. The CDR3 protein is CSASGQHYNEQFF. The DNA for the CDR3 is TGCAGTGCTAGTGGACAGCACTACAATGAGCAGTTCTTC.

The chain joins TRBV12-3 or TRBV12-4 to TRBJ1-5; no clear D. Trimming took 3 bases from V and 7 from J, leaving 7 bases between them. The CDR3 has 12 amino acids. The DNA for the CDR3 is TGTGCCAGCAGTTTTCGGTGGCAGCCCCAGCATTTT. This codes for CASSFRWQPQHF.

V gene TRBV12-2 combines with J gene TRBJ2-5; the table assigns TRBD1, which was not confirmed against the DNA. TRBV12-2 is flagged as a pseudogene. This CDR3 comprises 14 residues. In DNA form, the CDR3 reads TGTGCAAGTCACTACCGGGAGCGGAGAGAGACCCAGTACTTC. Amino acid sequence: CASHYRERRETQYF.

This clonotype was seen only a few times. The CDR3 loop is CASSPSRIHEQYF. CDR3 sequence (DNA): TGTGCCAGCAGCCCATCTAGGATCCACGAGCAGTACTTC. V is TRBV7-2 and J is TRBJ2-7, with D unclear. The germline CDR1 and CDR2 sequences are SGHTA and FQGNSA. Between the trimmed V and J ends, which lost 5 bases and 5 bases, there was a span of 13 bases. This CDR3 is built from 13 residues.

This clonotype has a count of ten or more. The chain couples TRBV4-3 to TRBJ2-5, with no clear D. Germline lookup yields CDR1 LGHNA and CDR2 YSLEER. The length of the CDR3 is 13 residues. Trimming removed 0 bases from V and 5 bases from J, with 7 bases in between. The CDR3 bases are TGCGCCAGCAGCCAAGAATTCGGTGAGACCCAGTACTTC. Translating it yields CASSQEFGETQYF.

Only a few counts were recorded for this clonotype. The chain links TRBV5-1 to TRBJ2-1, with 15 bases identical to TRBD2. V was clipped by 2 bases and J by 14 bases; unmatched bases: 8. The CDR3 is 15 residues long. CDR1 SGHRS and CDR2 YFSETQ come from the germline V gene. The CDR3 sequence is CASSLTPGLAGGEFF. As DNA, the CDR3 is TGCGCCAGCAGCTTAACCCCGGGACTAGCGGGGGGAGAGTTCTTC.

This clonotype was observed a handful of times. The chain uses TRBV20-1 and TRBJ2-5; 9 nucleotides agree with TRBD1. The CDR3 has 12 residues. Germline CDR1 reads DFQATT; CDR2 reads SNEGSKA (reference sequence). The V segment lost 2 bases and the J segment 7 bases; nucleotides outside the gene matches: 2. CDR3 region: CSARHRGPTQYF. CDR3 coding DNA: TGCAGTGCTAGACACAGGGGGCCGACCCAGTACTTC.

The V and J genes are TRBV5-4 and TRBJ2-6; D uncertain. Trimming removed 4 bases at V and 2 bases at J, with 13 bases between. The CDR3 has 16 residues. Germline assignment: CDR1 SGHNT and CDR2 YYREEE (reference sequence). The CDR3, as DNA: TGTGCCAGCAGCCCGGCCGGGCTTCCTGGGGCCAACGTCCTGACTTTC. Protein: CASSPAGLPGANVLTF.

Ten or more counts support this clonotype. The rearrangement joins TRBV24-1 to TRBJ1-2; 8 nucleotides match TRBD1. Germline V gene lookup returns CDR1 KGHDR and CDR2 SFDVKD. This CDR3 has 15 amino acids. V trimming: 5 bases; J trimming: 3 bases; junction bases outside the gene matches: 7. The CDR3, as DNA: TGTGCCACCAGTGCCTGGACAGGGTCCGACTATGGCTACACCTTC. It encodes CATSAWTGSDYGYTF.

This clonotype has only a few counts. V is TRBV12-3 or TRBV12-4 and J is TRBJ1-1, with a weak D call TRBD1 (6 bases). The ends were cut back, 3 bases at V and 7 bases at J, with 12 bases in the middle. This CDR3 region has 13 residues. The CDR3 bases are TGTGCCAGCAGTTTTTTCCAGGGGAATGAAGCTTTCTTT. It translates to CASSFFQGNEAFF.

The rearrangement links TRBV7-2 to TRBJ2-4, with D possibly TRBD2 on 5 matching bases. The CDR3 runs 15 residues. The V gene's germline CDR1 is SGHTA and CDR2 FQGNSA. The V and J ends lost 1 base and 7 bases respectively, with 14 bases between them. In DNA form, the CDR3 reads TGTGCCAGCAGCTTAGAATTGGCGGGTGGTAACATTCAGTACTTC. It yields the protein CASSLELAGGNIQYF.

This clonotype was found a few times. This chain uses TRBV7-6 with TRBJ2-1; 10 bases align to TRBD1. The CDR3 loop spans 14 amino acids. Germline V CDR1 and CDR2: SGHVS, FNYEAQ. After removal of 8 bases from V and 3 bases from J, the junction contained 4 bases not matched to a gene. This chain's CDR3 is CASGGTGVYNEQFF. In DNA form, the CDR3 reads TGTGCCAGCGGAGGGACAGGGGTCTACAATGAGCAGTTCTTC.

At least ten counts were recorded for this clonotype. This chain links TRBV7-9 with TRBJ1-1; TRBD1 matches 7 bases. Losses at the gene ends were 5 bases for V and 1 base for J; bases not matched to a gene: 4. This CDR3 is built from 14 residues. Germline assignment: CDR1 SEHNR and CDR2 FQNEAQ (reference sequence). CDR3 DNA: TGTGCCAGCAGCCTTAACAGGGGGAACACTGAAGCTTTCTTT. Amino acid sequence: CASSLNRGNTEAFF.

This clonotype was counted ten times or more. For the CDR3, the DNA is TGTGCCAGCAGCTCTACCTCGCCCGGGCCCCGACCATACACAGATACGCAGTATTTT. Translation gives CASSSTSPGPRPYTDTQYF. This chain links TRBV11-2 with TRBJ2-3; no reliable D call. Per germline, CDR1 SGHAT and CDR2 FQNNGV. The CDR3 is 19 amino acids. V was shortened by 4 bases and J by 2 bases, with 25 bases between the two germline ends.

The chain combines TRBV12-3 or TRBV12-4 with TRBJ2-3, with 7 bases aligning to TRBD1. This CDR3 is built from 14 residues. The junction had 3 bases not matched to a gene; V was cut back by 3 bases and J by 3 bases. The CDR3 reads CASSFGTATDTQYF. In DNA form, the CDR3 reads TGTGCCAGCAGTTTTGGGACAGCTACAGATACGCAGTATTTT.

This clonotype has more than one count but fewer than ten. The J gene is TRBJ2-3, the V gene TRBV7-9, with D uncertain. V dropped 5 bases and J dropped 5 bases, with 14 bases sitting between them. Germline CDR1 SEHNR, CDR2 FQNEAQ (reference sequence). The CDR3 is made up of 14 amino acids. This CDR3 is CASSRAVWGDTQYF. The CDR3, as DNA: TGTGCCAGCAGCAGGGCAGTCTGGGGAGATACGCAGTATTTT.

The V and J genes are TRBV9 and TRBJ2-1; TRBD2 matches 8 bases. The CDR3 contains 13 residues. The germline V gene encodes CDR1 SGDLS and CDR2 YYNGEE. Trimming at V came to 7 bases and at J to 6 bases, leaving 6 bases not matched to a gene. This CDR3 reads CASAGLVGNEQFF. The CDR3 coding sequence is TGTGCCAGCGCGGGACTAGTTGGCAATGAGCAGTTCTTC.

The rearrangement joins TRBV20-1 to TRBJ2-3, with unresolved D. The CDR3 totals 14 residues. Germline CDR1 is DFQATT and CDR2 is SNEGSKA (reference sequence). CDR3 protein: CSWAKVPSTDTQYF. CDR3 in DNA: TGCAGCTGGGCGAAGGTACCTAGCACAGATACGCAGTATTTT.

This chain uses TRBV7-9 with TRBJ1-3, with D hard to call. Looked up from germline, CDR1 is SEHNR and CDR2 is FQNEAQ (reference sequence). Trimming left V 2 bases short and J 4 bases short, with 3 bases between. The CDR3 totals 12 residues. The CDR3: CASSLHGNTIYF. As DNA, the CDR3 is TGTGCCAGCAGCTTACACGGAAACACCATATATTTT.

V and J are TRBV12-3 or TRBV12-4 and TRBJ2-1, with TRBD1 matching over 9 bases. The CDR3 runs 15 residues. J was trimmed by 8 bases and V by 7 bases; bases with no gene match: 12. The CDR3 loop is CASTHDRGVRDEQFF. Written as DNA, the CDR3 is TGTGCCAGCACCCACGACAGGGGGGTCCGCGATGAGCAGTTCTTC.

This clonotype was counted at least ten times. CDR3 in DNA: TGTGCCAGCAGTTTTAGGGTTCCAGATACGCAGTATTTT. This translates into CASSFRVPDTQYF. This chain links TRBV12-3 or TRBV12-4 with TRBJ2-3; D unclear. Between the trimmed V and J ends, which lost 3 bases and 4 bases, there was a span of 8 bases. The CDR3 extends over 13 amino acids.

The chain employs TRBV7-2 and TRBJ2-7, with 8 bases aligning to TRBD1. This CDR3 is built from 14 residues. J gave up 4 bases and V 5 bases, and 7 bases lay outside the gene matches. CDR1 SGHTA and CDR2 FQGNSA come from the germline V gene. In DNA, the CDR3 is TGTGCCAGCAGCGCCAGACAGGGGTCTTACGAGCAGTACTTC. Encoded protein: CASSARQGSYEQYF.

This clonotype was picked up a small number of times. The V and J genes are TRBV15 and TRBJ2-1; maybe TRBD1 (6 bases). Germline lookup yields CDR1 LNHNV and CDR2 YYDKDF (reference sequence). This CDR3 region has 15 residues. The V gene lost 5 bases and the J gene lost 2 bases, with 13 bases spanning the gap. In DNA, the CDR3 is TGTGCCACCAGCCCCTCCAGGGGACCCTACAATGAGCAGTTCTTC. This codes for CATSPSRGPYNEQFF.

J is TRBJ2-3 and V is TRBV20-1; D may correspond to TRBD1 or TRBD2 (5 bases each). V gave up 0 bases and J gave up 6 bases, with 7 bases separating them. The CDR3 extends over 12 amino acids. From germline, CDR1 is DFQATT and CDR2 SNEGSKA (reference sequence). Here the CDR3 DNA reads TGCAGTGCTAGAGACGGGGCGGATACGCAGTATTTT. Residues: CSARDGADTQYF.

This clonotype came up a few times. This chain uses TRBV7-3 with TRBJ2-3; 7 positions agree with TRBD2. Germline V CDR1 and CDR2: SGHTA, FQGTGA. The V and J ends lost 1 base and 6 bases, in that order; junction bases with no gene match: 7. The CDR3 spans 15 residues. As DNA, the CDR3 is TGTGCCAGCAGCTTAAGAGGCAGGGAGGGGGATACGCAGTATTTT. Translation gives CASSLRGREGDTQYF.

This clonotype has more than one count but fewer than ten. The V and J genes are TRBV28 and TRBJ2-3, with a weak D call TRBD1 (6 bases). The CDR3 runs to 18 residues. The V end lost 5 bases, the J end lost 5 bases, and 26 bases lay between the germline ends. Germline V gene lookup returns CDR1 MDHEN and CDR2 SYDVKM. CDR3 nucleotides: TGTGCCAGCAGTCGAAGACCTGGACGGCCGAAGGGGGTAGATACGCAGTATTTT. Its translation is CASSRRPGRPKGVDTQYF.

This chain connects TRBV7-2 to TRBJ1-1, with D perhaps matching TRBD1 (6 bases). Germline assignment: CDR1 SGHTA and CDR2 FQGNSA. The CDR3 is 14 amino acids. The V and J ends lost 5 bases and 7 bases respectively, with 17 bases between them. The CDR3 nucleotides read TGTGCCAGCAGCATCGTACCCATGGACAGTGAAGCTTTCTTT. Translated: CASSIVPMDSEAFF.

This clonotype was counted many times. The V call is TRBV7-6, the J call TRBJ1-1; TRBD1 might be the D (6 bases). CDR1 and CDR2 from the germline V gene are SGHVS and FNYEAQ. This CDR3 contains 14 residues. V lost 5 bases to trimming and J lost 0 bases, with 10 bases between them. This CDR3 is CASSRTEMNTEAFF. For the CDR3, the DNA is TGTGCCAGCAGCCGGACAGAGATGAACACTGAAGCTTTCTTT.